This passage covers 15 T cell receptor beta chains from one sample sequenced in a study of OX40 agonist ivuxolimab in advanced cancers. The protocol was immunoSEQ multiplex PCR, while the TCRdb copy is restricted to in-frame clones and leaves out a portion. The profile shows over 80,000 clones, roughly 93% of them singletons. The sample here was CD4+ or CD8+ T cells sorted from blood, taken in a trial of the OX40 agonist ivuxolimab. These receptors all come from an adult with an advanced solid tumor such as melanoma, head and neck, liver or kidney cancer.

J is TRBJ2-7 and V is TRBV5-4, with D perhaps matching TRBD1 (5 bases). The ends were cut back, 0 bases at V and 2 bases at J, with 12 bases in the middle. Germline CDR1 and CDR2: SGHNT and YYREEE (reference sequence). CDR3 length: 15 amino acids. CDR3 nucleotides: TGTGCCAGCAGCTTGGGTCAGGGAAGCGCCTACGAGCAGTACTTC. Translating it yields CASSLGQGSAYEQYF.

The chain is built from TRBV28 and TRBJ1-2, with D hard to call. CDR3 length: 12 amino acids. V was clipped by 10 bases and J by 4 bases, with 13 bases between them. Germline V lookup: CDR1 MDHEN, CDR2 SYDVKM. The CDR3 loop is CATSIQIYGYTF. The DNA of the CDR3 is TGTGCCACCTCTATACAAATCTATGGCTACACCTTC.

Written as DNA, the CDR3 is TGTGCCAGCAGTGAAGGGGGCTTGAAGACCCAGTACTTC. Protein: CASSEGGLKTQYF. This sequence joins TRBV2 and TRBJ2-5; D possibly corresponds to TRBD1 (5 bases). The germline V and J ends were trimmed by 1 base and 6 bases, with 9 bases remaining between them. The germline gives CDR1 SNHLY, CDR2 FYNNEI. CDR3 length equals 13 residues.

This clone was seen once. The chain employs TRBV7-9 and TRBJ2-5, with 7 bases aligning to TRBD1. The CDR3 consists of 14 residues. With 7 bases clipped from V and 2 bases from J, the junction kept 7 bases outside the gene matches. Germline V gives CDR1 SEHNR, CDR2 FQNEAQ (reference sequence). DNA for the CDR3: TGTGCCAGCACAAGGGACAGAAGACAAGAGACCCAGTACTTC. This sequence encodes CASTRDRRQETQYF. Based on the CDR3 plus reference TRBV7-9 and TRBJ2-5, the full variable domain is DTGVSQNPRHKITKRGQNVTFRCDPISEHNRLYWYRQTLGQGPEFLTYFQNEAQLEKSRLLSDRFSAERPKGSFSTLEIQRTEQGDSAMYLCASTRDRRQETQYFGPGTRLLVL.

This chain uses TRBV10-3 with TRBJ1-3; D not certain. The CDR3 is 16 amino acids. CDR1 ENHRY and CDR2 SYGVKD come from the germline V gene. V was cut by 2 bases and J by 4 bases, with 15 bases left in between. CDR3 bases: TGTGCCATCAGTGAGATAACTACCCTCTCCGGAAACACCATATATTTT. Translating it yields CAISEITTLSGNTIYF.

The V and J genes are TRBV28 and TRBJ2-5; no definite D call. This CDR3 has 13 amino acids. Trimming stripped 1 base from V and 2 bases from J, with 5 bases between. Germline-derived CDR1 and CDR2 are MDHEN and SYDVKM. CDR3 sequence reads: CASSLYGQETQYF. As DNA, the CDR3 is TGTGCCAGCAGTTTATACGGACAAGAGACCCAGTACTTC.

This chain connects TRBV5-8 to TRBJ2-3; either TRBD1 or TRBD2 may fit D (6 bases each). This CDR3 region has 16 residues. With 0 bases removed from V and 1 base from J, the gap between germline ends came to 12 bases. Germline CDR1 is SGHTS and CDR2 is YDEGEE. Here the CDR3 DNA reads TGTGCCAGCAGCTTGGTAGGGGGGTACGGCACAGATACGCAGTATTTT. It yields the protein CASSLVGGYGTDTQYF. Full variable domain (outside the CDR3, taken from reference TRBV5-8 and TRBJ2-3): EAGVTQSPTHLIKTRGQQATLRCSPISGHTSVYWYQQALGLGLQFLLWYDEGEERNRGNFPPRFSGRQFPNYSSELNVNALELEDSALYLCASSLVGGYGTDTQYFGPGTRLTVL.

The chain has TRBV18 and TRBJ2-5; D gene ambiguous. V gave up 3 bases and J gave up 3 bases, with 14 bases separating them. CDR3 size: 15 residues. Germline-derived CDR1 and CDR2 are KGHSH and LQKENI. The CDR3 spells CASSPQEVGKETQYF. The CDR3, as DNA: TGTGCCAGCTCACCCCAGGAAGTCGGTAAAGAGACCCAGTACTTC.

The genes are TRBV18 and TRBJ2-5; D perhaps matches TRBD1 (5 bases). In germline, CDR1 is KGHSH, CDR2 LQKENI. V lost 3 bases and J 5 bases, leaving 13 bases between the germline ends. The CDR3 extends over 14 amino acids. This CDR3 reads CASSPGRARETQYF. The CDR3 DNA follows: TGTGCCAGCTCACCGGGCAGGGCGCGGGAGACCCAGTACTTC.

The rearrangement links TRBV4-3 to TRBJ2-7; 11 nucleotides match TRBD2. The V and J ends lost 1 base and 4 bases, in that order; junction bases with no gene match: 6. In germline, CDR1 is LGHNA, CDR2 YSLEER. This CDR3 has 16 amino acids. The CDR3 reads CASSQGALAGEYEQYF. The CDR3 coding sequence is TGCGCCAGCAGCCAAGGGGCACTAGCGGGAGAGTACGAGCAGTACTTC.

V and J are TRBV11-1 and TRBJ2-5, with D possibly being TRBD1 (7 bases). CDR3 length equals 14 residues. Trimming took off 7 bases at V and 1 base at J, with 13 bases between the two ends. Per the germline V gene, CDR1 is SGHAT and CDR2 is FQDESV (reference sequence). CDR3 amino acids: CASTTQGGQETQYF. The CDR3 DNA reads as TGTGCCAGCACCACCCAGGGGGGCCAAGAGACCCAGTACTTC.

The chain recombines TRBV19 with TRBJ2-2; D is unresolved. Trimming pared 7 bases from V and 0 bases from J, leaving 9 bases between. The CDR3 is 14 residues long. Germline CDR1 and CDR2: LNHDA and SQIVND (reference sequence). The CDR3 region is CASKTGANTGELFF. CDR3 nucleotide sequence: TGTGCCAGTAAAACTGGAGCGAACACCGGGGAGCTGTTTTTT.

V is TRBV5-1 and J is TRBJ2-1, with TRBD1 matching over 7 bases. The V segment lost 0 bases and the J segment 2 bases; nucleotides outside the gene matches: 5. The CDR3 spans 16 residues. Germline V gives CDR1 SGHRS, CDR2 YFSETQ. CDR3 in amino acids: CASSLDGTVTYNEQFF. The CDR3 region has the DNA TGCGCCAGCAGCTTGGACGGGACAGTCACCTACAATGAGCAGTTCTTC.

In DNA, the CDR3 is TGTGCCAGCAGTTACAAGGGCAGACCGAACACCGGGGAGCTGTTTTTT. Its protein is CASSYKGRPNTGELFF. This sequence joins TRBV6-5 and TRBJ2-2, with unresolved D. This CDR3 has 16 residues. The germline CDR1 and CDR2 sequences are MNHEY and SVGAGI. V dropped 2 bases and J dropped 0 bases, with 10 bases sitting between them.

J is TRBJ1-1 and V is TRBV5-5; 10 positions match TRBD1. Germline values: CDR1 SGHKS, CDR2 YYEKEE (reference sequence). The CDR3 length is 14 residues. With 5 bases clipped from V and 5 bases from J, the junction kept 6 bases outside the gene matches. Here the CDR3 DNA reads TGTGCCAGCAGTGTCGGGACAGGGGCTACTGAAGCTTTCTTT. Translation gives CASSVGTGATEAFF. Full variable domain (remainder filled in from reference TRBV5-5 and TRBJ1-1): DAGVTQSPTHLIKTRGQQVTLRCSPISGHKSVSWYQQVLGQGPQFIFQYYEKEERGRGNFPDRFSARQFPNYSSELNVNALLLGDSALYLCASSVGTGATEAFFGQGTRLTVV.